This is a list of T cell receptor beta chains from one sample in a study of Ad26.COV2.S vaccination and SARS-CoV-2 variants. Only in-frame clones appear in the TCRdb table, and some are missing; sequencing was by immunoSEQ multiplex PCR. The data show about 480,000 clones, with about 83% seen just once and around 13% held by the top ten. The sample was peripheral blood, taken in a trial of Ad26.COV2.S vaccine versus placebo. The receptor source for this set is a person aged 18-60 years who received the Ad26.COV2.S COVID-19 vaccine or a placebo. The CDR3 runs from the conserved cysteine through the conserved F or W. Each record gives: CDR3 length, V gene, J gene, D gene, clone size, CDR3 DNA, CDR3 protein. A D gene is named only where the DNA matches it firmly. Clone sizes are given selectively: once, few, many, or a class where the clone is expanded.

12	TRBV30	TRBJ1-2	-	-	TGTGCCTGGAGTGTAGACAGCTATGGCTACACCTTC	CAWSVDSYGYTF
11	TRBV30	TRBJ1-2	-	once	TGTGCCTGGAGCCCGGGCGGTGGCTACACCTTC	CAWSPGGGYTF
13	TRBV4-3	TRBJ2-2	-	-	TGCGCCAGCAGCCAAGATCGGACCCGGGAGCTGTTTTTT	CASSQDRTRELFF
14	TRBV5-1	TRBJ2-3	TRBD1	-	TGCGCCAGCAGCTTGCGGACAGGTGGAGATACGCAGTATTTT	CASSLRTGGDTQYF
11	TRBV28	TRBJ1-5	-	few	TGTGCCAGCAGTTTGGGTCAGCCCCAGCATTTT	CASSLGQPQHF
18	TRBV11-2	TRBJ2-3	-	-	TGTGCCAGCAGCTTGAGGAGTCTTAGCGGACCTAGCACAGATACGCAGTATTTT	CASSLRSLSGPSTDTQYF
14	TRBV27	TRBJ1-6	-	-	TGTGCCAGCACCCCCGGACTTGGGAATTCACCCCTCCACTTT	CASTPGLGNSPLHF
16	TRBV6-1	TRBJ2-2	-	-	TGTGCCAGCAGTGAATTGGCAAACGCGAACACCGGGGAGCTGTTTTTT	CASSELANANTGELFF
15	TRBV7-8	TRBJ2-7	-	once	TGTGCCAGCAGCTTCCACTCCGCCACCTCCTTCGAGCAGTACTTC	CASSFHSATSFEQYF
12	TRBV12-3/TRBV12-4	TRBJ1-2	-	-	TGTGCCAGCAGTCAAACAAGATATGGCTACACCTTC	CASSQTRYGYTF
15	TRBV7-2	TRBJ1-6	-	-	TGTGCCAGCAGCTCATCCCCTATAGTGAATTCACCCCTCCACTTT	CASSSSPIVNSPLHF
15	TRBV25-1	TRBJ2-3	TRBD2	-	TGTGCCAGCAGTGGCGTAGCGGGATGGTCCGATACGCAGTATTTT	CASSGVAGWSDTQYF
13	TRBV28	TRBJ1-5	-	-	TGTGCCAGCATCGGGGGTATCAATCAGCCCCAGCATTTT	CASIGGINQPQHF
14	TRBV6-2/TRBV6-3	TRBJ1-1	-	-	TGTGCCAGCAGCCCAGGGTCCCCCAGAACTGAAGCTTTCTTT	CASSPGSPRTEAFF
16	TRBV5-4	TRBJ2-1	TRBD2	-	TGTGCCAGCAGCCCGGCGACTAGCTCCTCCTACAATGAGCAGTTCTTC	CASSPATSSSYNEQFF
14	TRBV5-6	TRBJ2-2	-	-	TGTGCCAGCAGCTTGCCCTTTTCGGGGGGGGAGCTGTTTTTT	CASSLPFSGGELFF